Shown below are 32 T cell receptor beta chains from a single sample sequenced in a study of T cell responses to AZD1222 COVID-19 vaccine. Sequencing was performed with immunoSEQ multiplex PCR; in TCRdb, only in-frame clones are kept and a portion is missing. The data show around 120,000 clones, over 75% seen once. The sequencing used peripheral blood, collected on day 0 of AZD1222 vaccination. The receptors stem from an adult in good health.

The chain links TRBV7-3 to TRBJ2-1; 10 bases align to TRBD2. Germline V gene sequence: CDR1 SGHTA, CDR2 FQGTGA. Unmatched junction bases numbered 17, after V lost 5 bases and J lost 4 bases. The CDR3 extends over 19 amino acids. This CDR3 reads CASSPVGLAGARGYNEQFF. CDR3 nucleotides: TGTGCCAGCAGCCCCGTCGGGCTAGCGGGGGCCAGGGGTTACAATGAGCAGTTCTTC.

As DNA, the CDR3 is TGTGCCAGCTCCCCGGGACAGGGTAATGAAAAACTGTTTTTT. As protein: CASSPGQGNEKLFF. This chain uses TRBV18 with TRBJ1-4, with 9 bases matching TRBD1. The V gene end was trimmed by 6 bases and the J gene end by 4 bases; junction bases not matched to a gene: 3. This CDR3 comprises 14 residues. Germline CDR1 KGHSH, CDR2 LQKENI.

The V and J genes are TRBV19 and TRBJ2-7; TRBD1 agrees at 7 bases. Per the germline V gene, CDR1 is LNHDA and CDR2 is SQIVND (reference sequence). Losses at the gene ends were 9 bases for V and 5 bases for J; bases not matched to a gene: 10. The CDR3 sequence is 13 residues long. The CDR3 here is CASGDRATNEQYF. The CDR3 region has the DNA TGTGCCAGCGGCGACAGGGCTACCAACGAGCAGTACTTC.

This chain links TRBV29-1 with TRBJ1-1, with unresolved D. The V and J ends lost 8 bases and 1 base respectively, with 8 bases between them. CDR3 length equals 11 residues. Germline CDR1 reads SQVTM; CDR2 reads ANQGSEA. DNA for the CDR3: TGCAGCCCTCCAGGGAACACTGAAGCTTTCTTT. Translated: CSPPGNTEAFF.

This chain uses TRBV7-8 with TRBJ1-3; D not resolved. V lost 1 base and J 5 bases, leaving 3 bases between the germline ends. This CDR3 has 12 amino acids. Germline V gene lookup returns CDR1 SGHVS and CDR2 FQNEAQ. Here the CDR3 DNA reads TGTGCCAGCAGCTTAGGAAGAAACACCATATATTTT. Encoded protein: CASSLGRNTIYF.

The chain uses TRBV21-1 and TRBJ1-6. TRBV21-1 is reported as a pseudogene. The CDR3 consists of 11 residues. The CDR3 loop is CASRRNSPLHF. Here the CDR3 DNA reads TGTGCCAGCCGTCGGAATTCACCCCTCCACTTT.

V usage is TRBV13 and J usage is TRBJ1-1; 7 bases fit TRBD1. This CDR3 is 16 amino acids long. V shed 1 base and J 5 bases; nucleotides not matched to a gene: 10. The germline V gene has CDR1 PRHDT and CDR2 FYEKMQ (reference sequence). Here the CDR3 reads CASSLEGGTAVTEAFF. In DNA, the CDR3 is TGTGCCAGCAGCTTAGAAGGAGGGACAGCCGTTACTGAAGCTTTCTTT.

The CDR3 is CASSLPQGSRNTIYF. DNA of the CDR3: TGTGCCAGCAGCTTACCTCAGGGGTCGAGAAACACCATATATTTT. The chain uses TRBV5-4 and TRBJ1-3; D possibly corresponds to TRBD1 (6 bases). This CDR3 is 15 amino acids long. Trimming cost V 2 bases and J 5 bases, with 14 bases left between them. Germline V gene lookup returns CDR1 SGHNT and CDR2 YYREEE (reference sequence).

The V call is TRBV5-1, the J call TRBJ1-2; D unclear. Germline CDR1 reads SGHRS; CDR2 reads YFSETQ. V was cut by 2 bases and J by 4 bases, with 9 bases left in between. The CDR3 totals 13 residues. The CDR3 is CASSFPEGYGYTF. DNA of the CDR3: TGCGCCAGCAGCTTCCCGGAGGGCTATGGCTACACCTTC.

The rearrangement links TRBV7-3 to TRBJ2-5, with D possibly being TRBD2 (6 bases). CDR3 length: 14 residues. Trimming removed 6 bases from V and 5 bases from J, with 16 bases in between. CDR1 and CDR2 (germline): SGHTA, FQGTGA. The CDR3 sequence: CASSPVPGAETQYF. The CDR3 DNA sequence: TGTGCCAGCAGTCCCGTCCCGGGAGCTGAGACCCAGTACTTC. Looking up the rest from reference TRBV7-3 and TRBJ2-5 gives the full variable domain: GAGVSQTPSNKVTEKGKYVELRCDPISGHTALYWYRQSLGQGPEFLIYFQGTGAADDSGLPNDRFFAVRPEGSVSTLKIQRTERGDSAVYLCASSPVPGAETQYFGPGTRLLVL.

The chain joins TRBV2 to TRBJ1-1; a weak D match, TRBD1 (6 bases). The V end lost 9 bases, the J end lost 5 bases, and 16 bases lay between the germline ends. The CDR3 has 13 amino acids. Germline V CDR1 and CDR2: SNHLY, FYNNEI. CDR3 residues: CASDTGTQTEAFF. The CDR3 DNA sequence: TGTGCCAGTGATACAGGGACTCAAACTGAAGCTTTCTTT.

The chain recombines TRBV6-5 with TRBJ2-7; 7 positions match TRBD2. The ends lost 6 bases at V and 3 bases at J; junction bases unmatched: 5. This CDR3 has 13 residues. Germline V gene data show CDR1 as MNHEY and CDR2 as SVGAGI. CDR3 DNA: TGTGCCAGCAGCCGAGGGGAGGGCTACGAGCAGTACTTC. It translates to CASSRGEGYEQYF.

The rearrangement uses TRBV5-4 and TRBJ2-2; D perhaps matches TRBD1 (6 bases). The CDR3 totals 15 residues. V lost 3 bases to trimming and J lost 6 bases, with 15 bases between them. Germline CDR1 is SGHNT and CDR2 is YYREEE (reference sequence). CDR3 DNA sequence: TGTGCCAGCAGCTCTAAACAGGGTTCCCCCGGGGAGCTGTTTTTT. Protein: CASSSKQGSPGELFF. The full variable domain, completed using reference TRBV5-4 and TRBJ2-2, is ETGVTQSPTHLIKTRGQQVTLRCSSQSGHNTVSWYQQALGQGPQFIFQYYREEENGRGNFPPRFSGLQFPNYSSELNVNALELDDSALYLCASSSKQGSPGELFFGEGSRLTVL.

The chain couples TRBV6-5 to TRBJ1-2, with a possible D match to TRBD1 (6 bases). V lost 0 bases and J lost 4, with 12 bases in between. In germline, CDR1 is MNHEY, CDR2 SVGAGI. CDR3 length: 15 amino acids. CDR3 sequence reads: CASSYSMGGAYGYTF. The CDR3 DNA reads TGTGCCAGCAGTTACTCGATGGGGGGGGCCTATGGCTACACCTTC.

The chain's CDR3 is CASSASGAPNEKLFF. The CDR3 region has the DNA TGCGCCAGCAGCGCGTCGGGGGCGCCTAATGAAAAACTGTTTTTT. The chain has TRBV5-1 and TRBJ1-4; D possibly corresponds to TRBD1 (6 bases). The CDR3 runs 15 residues. CDR1 and CDR2 from the germline V gene are SGHRS and YFSETQ. The V end was cut by 4 bases, the J end by 3 bases, with 13 bases between.

The chain uses TRBV2 and TRBJ2-3; D tentatively reads TRBD1 or TRBD2 (5 bases each). Germline V gene sequence: CDR1 SNHLY, CDR2 FYNNEI. CDR3 length: 15 residues. Trimming removed 4 bases at V and 3 bases at J, with 14 bases between. As DNA, the CDR3 is TGTGCCAGCAGTGGGTACGGGGCAGAAACAGATACGCAGTATTTT. It yields the protein CASSGYGAETDTQYF.

The chain uses TRBV19 and TRBJ1-5; TRBD1 might be the D (5 bases). Trimming removed 3 bases from V and 1 base from J, with 16 bases in between. CDR1 is LNHDA, CDR2 SQIVND, per germline (reference sequence). CDR3 length: 17 residues. The CDR3 sequence: CASSISGPGPSNQPQHF. The CDR3 coding sequence is TGTGCCAGTAGTATTTCGGGACCGGGCCCAAGCAATCAGCCCCAGCATTTT. Variable domain in full (rest from reference TRBV19 and TRBJ1-5): DGGITQSPKYLFRKEGQNVTLSCEQNLNHDAMYWYRQDPGQGLRLIYYSQIVNDFQKGDIAEGYSVSREKKESFPLTVTSAQKNPTAFYLCASSISGPGPSNQPQHFGDGTRLSIL.

J is TRBJ2-4 and V is TRBV3-1 (or the pseudogene TRBV3-2); tentative D call: TRBD1 (6 bases). Trimming cost V 6 bases and J 1 base, with 13 bases left between them. Germline V gives CDR1 LGHDT, CDR2 YNNKEL (reference sequence). This CDR3 is built from 15 residues. DNA for the CDR3: TGTGCCAGCAGGGATACAGGGTCGGCCAAAAACATTCAGTACTTC. Translating gives CASRDTGSAKNIQYF.

V gene TRBV6-5 combines with J gene TRBJ2-1; unclear D gene. Germline CDR1 is MNHEY and CDR2 is SVGAGI. V lost 8 bases to trimming and J lost 5 bases, with 10 bases between them. This CDR3 spans 12 amino acids. The CDR3 spells CASLRWDNEQFF. CDR3 bases: TGTGCCAGCCTCCGTTGGGACAATGAGCAGTTCTTC.

This clone was seen only a few times. The rearrangement joins TRBV6-2 or TRBV6-3 to TRBJ1-1; no firm D call. The germline CDR1 and CDR2 sequences are MNHEY and SVGEGT. This CDR3 is built from 13 residues. Trimming removed 5 bases from V and 2 bases from J, with 9 bases in between. The CDR3 DNA is TGTGCCAGCAGTATAGGGCCAAACACTGAAGCTTTCTTT. Its translation is CASSIGPNTEAFF.

The rearrangement joins TRBV7-9 to TRBJ2-3; D ambiguous. The CDR3 consists of 13 residues. V was cut by 4 bases and J by 0 bases, with 5 bases left in between. Germline V gene lookup returns CDR1 SEHNR and CDR2 FQNEAQ (reference sequence). CDR3 protein: CASSSASTDTQYF. CDR3 bases: TGTGCCAGCAGCTCGGCGAGCACAGATACGCAGTATTTT.

The rearrangement joins TRBV5-4 to TRBJ1-4, with TRBD1 matching 8 bases. The CDR3 consists of 15 residues. Germline assignment: CDR1 SGHNT and CDR2 YYREEE (reference sequence). The ends lost 0 bases at V and 5 bases at J; junction bases unmatched: 3. In nucleotides, the CDR3 is TGTGCCAGCAGCTTGGGACAGGGGAAGAATGAAAAACTGTTTTTT. Its translation is CASSLGQGKNEKLFF.

This chain joins TRBV6-5 and TRBJ1-2, with 10 bases matching TRBD1. Germline loops: CDR1 MNHEY, CDR2 SVGAGI. This CDR3 is built from 15 residues. The ends lost 4 bases at V and 3 bases at J; junction bases unmatched: 5. DNA for the CDR3: TGTGCCAGCAGTTTCTTGGGACAGGGGTACTATGGCTACACCTTC. It encodes CASSFLGQGYYGYTF.

The chain has TRBV6-2 or TRBV6-3 and TRBJ2-4; possibly TRBD1 or TRBD2 for D (6 bases each). V gave up 5 bases and J gave up 2 bases, with 16 bases separating them. The CDR3 is made up of 16 amino acids. Per the germline V gene, CDR1 is MNHEY and CDR2 is SVGEGT. The CDR3 reads CASSLSPGGPKNIQYF. The CDR3 nucleotides read TGTGCCAGCAGTCTCTCACCTGGGGGGCCCAAAAACATTCAGTACTTC.

A note on this clone: Different DNA sequences within this sample yield the same CDR3. The CDR3 DNA reads as TGCAGCGTTGAAGGTCAGGGCGCAGATACGCAGTATTTT. Residues: CSVEGQGADTQYF. V usage is TRBV29-1 and J usage is TRBJ2-3, with a weak D call TRBD1 (5 bases). Trimming pared 1 base from V and 4 bases from J, leaving 9 bases between. Germline values: CDR1 SQVTM, CDR2 ANQGSEA. This CDR3 region has 13 residues.

This clone was detected only once. The rearrangement joins TRBV10-3 to TRBJ2-1; 10 nucleotides agree with TRBD1. Germline V gives CDR1 ENHRY, CDR2 SYGVKD. The junction had 4 bases not matched to a gene; V was cut back by 6 bases and J by 2 bases. The CDR3 is 15 amino acids. The CDR3 here is CAIREDRGPYNEQFF. For the CDR3, the DNA is TGTGCCATCAGGGAAGACAGGGGGCCCTACAATGAGCAGTTCTTC.

The chain links TRBV9 to TRBJ2-5; D may be TRBD1 or TRBD2 (5 bases each). The CDR3 length is 14 residues. V was pared by 4 bases and J by 5 bases, with 15 bases between. Germline V gene data show CDR1 as SGDLS and CDR2 as YYNGEE. The CDR3 loop is CASSSGPEGETQYF. CDR3 bases: TGTGCCAGCAGCTCCGGGCCCGAGGGGGAGACCCAGTACTTC. The full variable domain, completed using reference TRBV9 and TRBJ2-5, is DSGVTQTPKHLITATGQRVTLRCSPRSGDLSVYWYQQSLDQGLQFLIQYYNGEERAKGNILERFSAQQFPDLHSELNLSSLELGDSALYFCASSSGPEGETQYFGPGTRLLVL.

The table lists this clone with a few counts. V usage is TRBV29-1 and J usage is TRBJ2-3; possibly TRBD2 for D (6 bases). Germline loops: CDR1 SQVTM, CDR2 ANQGSEA. Trimming took 4 bases from V and 5 from J, leaving 10 bases between them. The CDR3 is 12 amino acids. CDR3 nucleotide sequence: TGCAGCGTTGTGGAGGGGATAGATACGCAGTATTTT. It yields the protein CSVVEGIDTQYF.

This chain uses TRBV3-1 (or the pseudogene TRBV3-2) with TRBJ1-1; D unclear. The CDR3 spans 14 residues. The germline CDR1 and CDR2 sequences are LGHDT and YNNKEL (reference sequence). Trimming removed 0 bases from V and 4 bases from J, with 9 bases in between. The CDR3 DNA reads as TGTGCCAGCAGCCAAGAAACTCCCAGCACTGAAGCTTTCTTT. Its translation is CASSQETPSTEAFF.

The CDR3 reads CASSTYGTEYGYTF. CDR3 in DNA: TGTGCCAGCAGTACGTACGGGACAGAGTATGGCTACACCTTC. The genes are TRBV6-5 and TRBJ1-2; 7 bases align to TRBD1. V shed 5 bases, J shed 5 bases, and the junction held 8 bases outside the gene matches. Per germline, CDR1 MNHEY and CDR2 SVGAGI. This CDR3 contains 14 residues.

The chain carries TRBV5-1 and TRBJ2-1, with D maybe TRBD1 (7 bases). V lost 4 bases, J lost 3 bases, and 17 bases lay in between. The CDR3 sequence is 16 residues long. CDR1 and CDR2 from the germline V gene are SGHRS and YFSETQ. DNA for the CDR3: TGCGCCAGCAGCCTGGAGGGGGCTAGGGGCTACAATGAGCAGTTCTTC. Translating gives CASSLEGARGYNEQFF.

The chain carries TRBV5-8 and TRBJ2-5; D gene uncertain. The CDR3 loop spans 14 amino acids. The germline V and J ends were trimmed by 3 bases and 5 bases, with 14 bases remaining between them. CDR1 and CDR2 (germline): SGHTS, YDEGEE. The CDR3 region has the DNA TGTGCCAGCAGCTACGGCCGGCCTCGGGAGACCCAGTACTTC. Translation gives CASSYGRPRETQYF.